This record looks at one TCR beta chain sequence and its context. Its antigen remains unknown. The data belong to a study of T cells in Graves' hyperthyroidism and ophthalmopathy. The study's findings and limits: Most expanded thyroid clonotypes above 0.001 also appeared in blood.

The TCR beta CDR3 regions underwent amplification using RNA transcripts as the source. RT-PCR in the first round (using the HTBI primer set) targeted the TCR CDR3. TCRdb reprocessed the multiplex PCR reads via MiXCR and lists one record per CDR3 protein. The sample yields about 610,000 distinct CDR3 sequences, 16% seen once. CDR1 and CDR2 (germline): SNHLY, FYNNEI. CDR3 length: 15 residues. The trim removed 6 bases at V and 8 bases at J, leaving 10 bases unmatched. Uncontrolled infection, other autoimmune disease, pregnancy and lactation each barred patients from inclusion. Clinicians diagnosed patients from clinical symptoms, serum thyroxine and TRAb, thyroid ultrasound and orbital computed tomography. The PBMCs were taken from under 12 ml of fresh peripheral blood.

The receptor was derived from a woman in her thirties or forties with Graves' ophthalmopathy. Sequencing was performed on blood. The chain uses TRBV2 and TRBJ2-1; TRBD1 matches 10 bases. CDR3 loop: CASSPTGGASDEQFF. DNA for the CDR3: TGTGCCAGCAGCCCGACAGGGGGCGCATCTGATGAGCAGTTCTTC.